A single sample gave rise to the 9 T cell receptor beta chains below, sequenced in a study of T cell responses to AZD1222 COVID-19 vaccine. The method was immunoSEQ multiplex PCR; TCRdb's version includes in-frame clones alone and lacks a portion of them. Among about 130,000 clones listed, approximately 91% were seen once. Material: peripheral blood, obtained 28 days after the second AZD1222 dose. Every receptor here comes from an adult who received the AZD1222 COVID-19 vaccine.

The V and J genes are TRBV5-6 and TRBJ2-3; D call uncertain. The V gene lost 2 bases and the J gene lost 0 bases, with 10 bases spanning the gap. The CDR3 length is 15 residues. Germline V gives CDR1 SGHDT, CDR2 YYEEEE. The CDR3 sequence is CASSLSQMSTDTQYF. CDR3 sequence (DNA): TGTGCCAGCAGCTTATCACAGATGAGCACAGATACGCAGTATTTT.

This chain joins TRBV9 and TRBJ2-3; D is perhaps TRBD2 (5 bases). The CDR3 is 17 amino acids. Germline V lookup: CDR1 SGDLS, CDR2 YYNGEE. V dropped 3 bases and J dropped 3 bases, with 20 bases sitting between them. The DNA of the CDR3 is TGTGCCAGCAGCGGAAGCACGTTGGGGAGTAGAACAGATACGCAGTATTTT. This encodes CASSGSTLGSRTDTQYF.

V and J are TRBV6-1 and TRBJ2-7; 11 bases map to TRBD2. There are 15 residues in the CDR3. V was pared by 2 bases and J by 4 bases, with 4 bases of the junction left unmatched. Germline lookup yields CDR1 MNHNS and CDR2 SASEGT. The CDR3 loop is CASSELAGGPYEQYF. CDR3 bases: TGTGCCAGCAGTGAACTAGCGGGAGGTCCATACGAGCAGTACTTC.

This rearrangement joins TRBV28 to TRBJ1-2; D may be TRBD1 (5 bases). This CDR3 spans 14 amino acids. Germline CDR1 and CDR2: MDHEN and SYDVKM. V lost 6 bases and J 4 bases, leaving 15 bases between the germline ends. In DNA form, the CDR3 reads TGTGCCAGCAGGAGGTCCTCGAGGGGCTATGGCTACACCTTC. It translates to CASRRSSRGYGYTF.

This clone showed up just once. The chain uses TRBV11-2 and TRBJ2-3; no clear D. CDR1 and CDR2 (germline): SGHAT, FQNNGV. The CDR3 runs to 13 residues. The ends were cut back, 2 bases at V and 7 bases at J, with 10 bases in the middle. The CDR3 here is CASSLMGSNTQYF. Here the CDR3 DNA reads TGTGCCAGCAGCTTAATGGGATCGAATACGCAGTATTTT. Supplemented by reference TRBV11-2 and TRBJ2-3, the full variable domain reads EAGVAQSPRYKIIEKRQSVAFWCNPISGHATLYWYQQILGQGPKLLIQFQNNGVVDDSQLPKDRFSAERLKGVDSTLKIQPAKLEDSAVYLCASSLMGSNTQYFGPGTRLTVL.

The rearrangement links TRBV25-1 to TRBJ2-6; D is ambiguous. This CDR3 is 13 amino acids long. V was shortened by 6 bases and J by 7 bases, with 10 bases between the two germline ends. The germline V gene has CDR1 MGHDK and CDR2 SYGVNS. The CDR3 region has the DNA TGTGCCAGCAGGGACCCAGGAGCCAACGTCCTGACTTTC. This gives the protein CASRDPGANVLTF.

This chain joins TRBV7-3 and TRBJ2-1, with 7 bases aligning to TRBD2. The length of the CDR3 is 19 residues. V lost 5 bases, J lost 6 bases, and 22 bases stayed unmatched. The germline gives CDR1 SGHTA, CDR2 FQGTGA. CDR3 DNA: TGTGCCAGCAGCCCGCGGGGACGGCGGGAGTCTGGTCCCCTCAATGAGCAGTTCTTC. As protein: CASSPRGRRESGPLNEQFF.

The gene calls are TRBV7-3 and TRBJ2-1; D is unclear. This CDR3 is built from 14 residues. V lost 2 bases, J lost 0 bases, and 5 bases lay in between. Germline loops: CDR1 SGHTA, CDR2 FQGTGA. The CDR3 region has the DNA TGTGCCAGCAGCTTAGGCAGCTCCTACAATGAGCAGTTCTTC. It specifies CASSLGSSYNEQFF.

The chain combines TRBV12-3 or TRBV12-4 with TRBJ2-3; D may be TRBD1 or TRBD2 (5 bases each). Trimming took off 0 bases at V and 9 bases at J, with 10 bases between the two ends. CDR3 length equals 13 residues. This chain's CDR3 is CASSLAGVLTQYF. DNA for the CDR3: TGTGCCAGCAGTTTAGCGGGGGTGTTGACGCAGTATTTT.